This TCR beta chain was sequenced for a study of T cell responses to AZD1222 COVID-19 vaccine. The data were produced by immunoSEQ multiplex PCR, yet TCRdb's version contains in-frame clones alone and is incomplete. The repertoire consists of 80,000 to 100,000 clones, with 80% to 90% occurring once and the leading ten covering 2% to 2.5%. From germline, CDR1 is SGDLS and CDR2 YYNGEE. The V and J ends lost 2 bases and 4 bases, in that order; junction bases with no gene match: 4. This CDR3 is 14 amino acids long. In the case of this clone: This CDR3 is also generated by other DNA sequences in the sample.

This clonotype originated in an adult who received the AZD1222 COVID-19 vaccine. The chain combines TRBV9 with TRBJ2-7, with TRBD1 matching over 9 bases. Material: peripheral blood, obtained 28 days after the second AZD1222 dose. The CDR3 sequence: CASSVGTGPYEQYF. CDR3 nucleotides: TGTGCCAGCAGCGTCGGGACAGGGCCTTACGAGCAGTACTTC.